Listed here are 14 T cell receptor beta chains from one sample, sequenced in a study of blood T cell repertoires in COVID-19. Repertoires were generated with immunoSEQ multiplex PCR, while TCRdb's copy carries only in-frame clones and drops some. The data contain 75,000 to 100,000 clones, 75% to 90% of them seen just once; the ten biggest clones take up more than 9.5%. The specimen was peripheral blood. Receptors were obtained from a human donor in a cohort sampled during active COVID-19.

The chain carries TRBV4-1 and TRBJ2-7; 10 nucleotides line up with TRBD2. J lost 4 bases, V lost 3 bases, and 12 bases had no gene match. The length of the CDR3 is 17 residues. The germline CDR1 and CDR2 sequences are MGHRA and YSYEKL. CDR3 in DNA: TGCGCCAGCAGCCATTTTTCTCCCGGGACTAGCGCTTACGAGCAGTACTTC. Translation: CASSHFSPGTSAYEQYF.

This rearrangement joins TRBV19 to TRBJ1-5; TRBD1 matches 11 bases. This CDR3 comprises 17 residues. Germline V gives CDR1 LNHDA, CDR2 SQIVND (reference sequence). With V trimmed by 7 bases and J by 5 bases, 13 bases remained unmatched. CDR3 DNA sequence: TGTGCCAGTACCACCCGCAGCGGGACAGGGGGAGATCAGCCCCAGCATTTT. As protein: CASTTRSGTGGDQPQHF.

This CDR3 is CASSLRQENYGYTF. For the CDR3, the DNA is TGCGCCAGCAGTCTAAGACAGGAAAACTATGGCTACACCTTC. The chain couples TRBV23-1 to TRBJ1-2, with D perhaps TRBD1 (6 bases). TRBV23-1 is reported as an ORF; its role is uncertain. The CDR3 length is 14 residues. V lost 4 bases to trimming and J lost 2 bases, with 11 bases between them.

This clone was counted a few times. The chain joins TRBV10-3 to TRBJ1-3, with D possibly being TRBD1 (5 bases). Per germline, CDR1 ENHRY and CDR2 SYGVKD. V shed 4 bases and J shed 6 bases, with 10 bases lying between them. The CDR3 extends over 13 amino acids. The CDR3, as DNA: TGTGCCATCAGTGGGCAGGGCGAAAACACCATATATTTT. Protein product: CAISGQGENTIYF.

The gene calls are TRBV6-5 and TRBJ2-2; D is possibly TRBD1 (6 bases). Per germline, CDR1 MNHEY and CDR2 SVGAGI. V lost 6 bases to trimming and J lost 6 bases, with 17 bases between them. The CDR3 covers 15 residues. The CDR3 sequence is CASRDGGTWAGELFF. The CDR3 DNA reads TGTGCCAGCAGGGATGGGGGCACGTGGGCCGGGGAGCTGTTTTTT.

The chain links TRBV4-1 to TRBJ1-3; possible D gene TRBD1, 5 bases. Per the germline V gene, CDR1 is MGHRA and CDR2 is YSYEKL. CDR3 length: 15 residues. The V and J ends lost 4 bases and 2 bases respectively, with 12 bases between them. The DNA of the CDR3 is TGCGCCAGCAGCCCTCAGGACACAGCTGGAAACACCATATATTTT. As protein: CASSPQDTAGNTIYF.

The chain carries TRBV18 and TRBJ2-1, with 9 bases matching TRBD2. Looked up from germline, CDR1 is KGHSH and CDR2 is LQKENI. V trimming: 6 bases; J trimming: 0 bases; junction bases outside the gene matches: 9. This CDR3 is built from 17 residues. The DNA for the CDR3 is TGTGCCAGCTCCCTAGCTCTTAGCGGGAGCTCCTACAATGAGCAGTTCTTC. It translates to CASSLALSGSSYNEQFF.

The V gene is TRBV10-3, the J gene TRBJ1-5; 10 nucleotides match TRBD1. V gave up 8 bases and J gave up 5 bases; unmatched junction bases: 0. Germline assignment: CDR1 ENHRY and CDR2 SYGVKD. The CDR3 contains 12 residues. CDR3 region: CAIGTGDQPQHF. The CDR3 region has the DNA TGTGCCATCGGGACAGGGGATCAGCCCCAGCATTTT.

This clone appeared a few times. This chain joins TRBV19 and TRBJ1-4; D is undetermined. Per the germline V gene, CDR1 is LNHDA and CDR2 is SQIVND (reference sequence). This CDR3 is 14 amino acids long. V was clipped by 7 bases and J by 8 bases, with 17 bases between them. This CDR3 reads CASTTLGVGEKLFF. In nucleotides, the CDR3 is TGTGCCAGTACCACTCTCGGGGTGGGGGAAAAACTGTTTTTT.

The chain is built from TRBV30 and TRBJ1-2; unclear D gene. Germline V gives CDR1 GTSNPN, CDR2 SVGIG (reference sequence). The CDR3 has 14 amino acids. Trimming took 0 bases from V and 3 from J, leaving 11 bases between them. CDR3 protein: CAWSVSVADYGYTF. In nucleotides, the CDR3 is TGTGCCTGGAGTGTAAGTGTTGCGGACTATGGCTACACCTTC.

CDR3 region: CSVEGLAKNIQYF. CDR3 sequence (DNA): TGCAGCGTTGAGGGGCTAGCCAAAAACATTCAGTACTTC. V and J are TRBV29-1 and TRBJ2-4; possibly TRBD1 for D (5 bases). From germline, CDR1 is SQVTM and CDR2 ANQGSEA. V was cut by 3 bases and J by 0 bases, with 6 bases left in between. The CDR3 sequence is 13 residues long.

V usage is TRBV7-9 and J usage is TRBJ1-3, with a weak D call TRBD1 (6 bases). CDR3 size: 15 residues. The V end was cut by 1 base, the J end by 2 bases, with 9 bases between. Germline V gene lookup returns CDR1 SEHNR and CDR2 FQNEAQ (reference sequence). CDR3 nucleotide sequence: TGTGCCAGCAGCTTAGAAACAGGGACTGGAAACACCATATATTTT. Translated: CASSLETGTGNTIYF.

V and J are TRBV29-1 and TRBJ2-5; possibly TRBD1 for D (6 bases). This CDR3 is built from 13 residues. Germline CDR1 is SQVTM and CDR2 is ANQGSEA. V gave up 4 bases and J gave up 4 bases, with 13 bases separating them. For the CDR3, the DNA is TGCAGCGTTGGGGGACATAGAGGAGAGACCCAGTACTTC. Its translation: CSVGGHRGETQYF.

The chain has TRBV28 and TRBJ2-1, with a possible D match to TRBD2 (6 bases). V lost 7 bases and J 2 bases, leaving 9 bases between the germline ends. This CDR3 is built from 13 residues. The germline V gene has CDR1 MDHEN and CDR2 SYDVKM. This chain's CDR3 is CASMEGPYNEQFF. In DNA, the CDR3 is TGTGCCAGCATGGAGGGGCCCTACAATGAGCAGTTCTTC.